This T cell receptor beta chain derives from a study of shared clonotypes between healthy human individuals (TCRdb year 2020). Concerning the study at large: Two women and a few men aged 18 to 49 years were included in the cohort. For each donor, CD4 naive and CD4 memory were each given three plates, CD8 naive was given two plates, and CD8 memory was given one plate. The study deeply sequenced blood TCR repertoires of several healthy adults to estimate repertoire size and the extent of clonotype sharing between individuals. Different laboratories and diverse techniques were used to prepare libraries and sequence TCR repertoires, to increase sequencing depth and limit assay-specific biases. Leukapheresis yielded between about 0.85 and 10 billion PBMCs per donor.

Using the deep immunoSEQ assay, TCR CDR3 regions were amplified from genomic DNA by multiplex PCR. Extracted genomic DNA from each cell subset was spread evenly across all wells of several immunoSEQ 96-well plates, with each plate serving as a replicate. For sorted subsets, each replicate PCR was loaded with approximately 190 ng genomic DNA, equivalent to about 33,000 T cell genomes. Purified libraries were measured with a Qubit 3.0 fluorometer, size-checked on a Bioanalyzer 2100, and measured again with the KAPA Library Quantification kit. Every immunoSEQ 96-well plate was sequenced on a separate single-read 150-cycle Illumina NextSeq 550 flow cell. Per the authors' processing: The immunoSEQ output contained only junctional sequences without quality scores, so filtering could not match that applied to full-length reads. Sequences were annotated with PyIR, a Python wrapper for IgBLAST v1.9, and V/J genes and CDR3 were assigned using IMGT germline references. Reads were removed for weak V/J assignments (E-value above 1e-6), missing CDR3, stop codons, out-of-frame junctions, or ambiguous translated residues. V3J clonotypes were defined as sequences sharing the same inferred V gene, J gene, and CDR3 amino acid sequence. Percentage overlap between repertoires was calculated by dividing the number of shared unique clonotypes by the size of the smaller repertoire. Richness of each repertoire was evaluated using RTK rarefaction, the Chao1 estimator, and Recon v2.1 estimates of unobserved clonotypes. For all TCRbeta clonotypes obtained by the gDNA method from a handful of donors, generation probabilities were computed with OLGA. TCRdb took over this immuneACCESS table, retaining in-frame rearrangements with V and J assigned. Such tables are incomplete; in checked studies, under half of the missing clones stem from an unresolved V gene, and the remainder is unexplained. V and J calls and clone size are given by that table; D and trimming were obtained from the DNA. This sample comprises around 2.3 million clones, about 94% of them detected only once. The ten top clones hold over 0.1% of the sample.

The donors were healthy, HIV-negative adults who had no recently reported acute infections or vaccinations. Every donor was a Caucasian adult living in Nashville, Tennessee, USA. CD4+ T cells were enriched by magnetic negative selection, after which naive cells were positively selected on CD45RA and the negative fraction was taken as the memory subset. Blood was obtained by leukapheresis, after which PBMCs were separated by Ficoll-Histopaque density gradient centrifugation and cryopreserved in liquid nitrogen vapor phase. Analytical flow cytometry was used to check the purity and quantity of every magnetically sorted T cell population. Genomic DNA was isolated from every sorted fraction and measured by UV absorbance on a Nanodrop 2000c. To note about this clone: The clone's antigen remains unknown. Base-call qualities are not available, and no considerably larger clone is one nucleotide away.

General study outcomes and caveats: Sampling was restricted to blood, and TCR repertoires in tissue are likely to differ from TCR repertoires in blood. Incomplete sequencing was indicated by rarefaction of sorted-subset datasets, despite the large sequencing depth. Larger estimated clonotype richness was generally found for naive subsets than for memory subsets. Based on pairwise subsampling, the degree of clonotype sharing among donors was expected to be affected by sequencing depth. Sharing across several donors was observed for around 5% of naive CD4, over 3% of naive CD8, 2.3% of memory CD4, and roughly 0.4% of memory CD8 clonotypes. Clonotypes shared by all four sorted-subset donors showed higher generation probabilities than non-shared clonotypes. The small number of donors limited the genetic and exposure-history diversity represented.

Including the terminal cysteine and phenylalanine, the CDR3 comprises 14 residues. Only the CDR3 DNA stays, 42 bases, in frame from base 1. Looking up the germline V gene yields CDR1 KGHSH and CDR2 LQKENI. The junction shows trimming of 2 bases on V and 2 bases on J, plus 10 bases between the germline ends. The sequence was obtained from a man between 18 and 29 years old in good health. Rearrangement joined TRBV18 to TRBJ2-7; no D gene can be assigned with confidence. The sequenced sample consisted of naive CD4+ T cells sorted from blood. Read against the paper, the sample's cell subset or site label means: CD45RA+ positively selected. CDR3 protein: CASSPGSQAYEQYF. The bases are TGTGCCAGCTCACCAGGGTCTCAAGCCTACGAGCAGTACTTC.